Presented here are 3 T cell receptor beta chains from one specimen sequenced in a study of post-analysis software for immune sequencing data. Findings of the study overall: When patients were compared with controls, 4 or 5 TRBV segments were more frequent, TRBV5-6, TRBV5-1 and TRBV20-1 among them.

Antigens of these TCRs are unknown. Each TCR beta cDNA library carried unique molecular identifiers. TCRdb called the PCR reads again in MiXCR, with one record for every CDR3 protein. The sample has around 440,000 distinct CDR3 sequences; under 55% are singletons. Sequenced sample: blood. These TCRs come from a girl aged 10 to 17 with multiple sclerosis.

This clonotype was seen a handful of times. This chain uses TRBV5-1 with TRBJ2-5, with TRBD2 matching over 8 bases. Germline CDR1 and CDR2: SGHRS and YFSETQ. This CDR3 comprises 15 residues. The J segment lost 1 base and the V segment lost 4 bases, leaving 6 bases of the junction unmatched. The CDR3 bases are TGCGCCAGCAGCCTCCGACTAGCGACCCAAGAGACCCAGTACTTC. This gives the protein CASSLRLATQETQYF.

This chain links TRBV29-1 with TRBJ2-1; TRBD2 aligns across 8 bases. Germline V lookup: CDR1 SQVTM, CDR2 ANQGSEA. The CDR3 loop spans 12 amino acids. V lost 5 bases, J lost 10 bases, and 7 bases stayed unmatched. The CDR3 sequence: CSVTGGVWEQFF. CDR3 nucleotides: TGCAGCGTTACGGGAGGGGTCTGGGAGCAGTTCTTC.

The chain has TRBV28 and TRBJ2-3; tentatively, D is TRBD2 (5 bases). Germline V CDR1 and CDR2: MDHEN, SYDVKM. CDR3 length: 16 residues. The V end was cut by 3 bases, the J end by 1 base, with 14 bases between. The CDR3 protein is CASSFVVEGGTDTQYF. The DNA for the CDR3 is TGTGCCAGCAGTTTCGTTGTAGAGGGAGGCACAGATACGCAGTATTTT.